This T cell receptor (beta chain) was captured in a study of cytomegalovirus exposure and HLA in healthy donors. Study observations and caveats: Researchers reported that a few CMV-associated chains were confirmed in vitro as CMV antigen-specific. The availability of immune exposure information extended only to CMV serostatus. Several top significant clusters appeared, in a later analysis, to be linked to common viral pathogens.

PCR employed 60 Vbeta and 13 Jbeta primers. The data were produced by immunoSEQ multiplex PCR, yet TCRdb's version contains in-frame clones alone and is incomplete. The table includes fewer than 200,000 clones, around 80% detected once. Concerning this clone itself: Antigen specificity is unknown.

The TCR comes from a man in his forties in good health and CMV-seronegative. The sequencing sample was made of PBMCs.

CDR3 bases: TGTGCCTGGACAGGGGGCAGGAACACTGAAGCTTTCTTT. Its translation: CAWTGGRNTEAFF. The rearrangement links TRBV30 to TRBJ1-1; the match to TRBD1 covers 8 bases. The germline gives CDR1 GTSNPN, CDR2 SVGIG (reference sequence). With 4 bases clipped from V and 1 base from J, the junction kept 2 bases outside the gene matches. CDR3 length: 13 amino acids.